This TCR beta chain is drawn from a study of persistence of HIV-infected CD4 T cells. Study at large: Median time on suppressive ART was about 8 years.

Remarks on this clone: The antigen remains unidentified.

The V gene lost 3 bases and the J gene lost 4 bases, with 12 bases spanning the gap. CDR1 and CDR2 from the germline V gene are WNHNN and SYGVQD (reference sequence). There are 15 residues in the CDR3. Cells were stimulated with overlapping HIV-1 Gag 15-mer peptides. CD4+ T cells upregulating both CD40 ligand and CD69 were sorted as responding cells. Donors were HIV-1-infected adults who began suppressive ART during chronic infection. The libraries were made with immunoSEQ version 4 in survey mode. The protocol was immunoSEQ multiplex PCR, while the TCRdb copy is restricted to in-frame clones and leaves out a portion. The data show more than 30,000 clones, around 70% seen once. Study results and limitations: TCRbeta richness was lower in CMV- and Gag-responding cells than in anti-CD3/anti-CD28-responding cells. Bulk TCR data could not be restricted to HIV-1-infected CMV-responding cells.

The input for sequencing was CD4+ T cells sorted from PBMCs after 18-hour stimulation, taken from a patient who received antiretroviral therapy. The chain is built from TRBV10-1 and TRBJ2-2; D ambiguous. This TCR derives from an adult man with HIV who was CMV-seropositive. The CDR3 region is CASSETPDGTGELFF. The CDR3 DNA is TGCGCCAGCAGTGAAACCCCGGACGGCACCGGGGAGCTGTTTTTT.